What follows describes a single TCR beta chain. This specimen comes from a study of blood T cell repertoires in COVID-19. About the research overall: COVID-19 samples collected from the United States, Italy and Spain covered acute and convalescent phases. In each case, the material was cDNA or gDNA derived from T cells, B-cell-depleted T cells, or PBMCs.

In the authors' methods: Quantification of nucleated cells was approximated via reference gene primer amplification. This table comes from immunoSEQ multiplex PCR, and its TCRdb copy is limited to in-frame clones, with some not included. That table furnishes V, J and clone size, whereas the DNA furnished D and trimming. The sample holds about 64,000 clones, 75% to 90% seen once. CDR3 length equals 17 residues. The sequenced material came from peripheral blood. The receptor was isolated from a human donor in a cohort sampled during active COVID-19. V gene TRBV21-1 combines with J gene TRBJ2-5; TRBD2, the D gene given by the table, was not confirmed from the DNA. TRBV21-1 is noted as a pseudogene. CDR3 nucleotides: TGTGCCAGCAGCAATAGAGGGCGGGGGCCGCCCCAAGAGACCCAGTACTTC. Translation gives CASSNRGRGPPQETQYF.